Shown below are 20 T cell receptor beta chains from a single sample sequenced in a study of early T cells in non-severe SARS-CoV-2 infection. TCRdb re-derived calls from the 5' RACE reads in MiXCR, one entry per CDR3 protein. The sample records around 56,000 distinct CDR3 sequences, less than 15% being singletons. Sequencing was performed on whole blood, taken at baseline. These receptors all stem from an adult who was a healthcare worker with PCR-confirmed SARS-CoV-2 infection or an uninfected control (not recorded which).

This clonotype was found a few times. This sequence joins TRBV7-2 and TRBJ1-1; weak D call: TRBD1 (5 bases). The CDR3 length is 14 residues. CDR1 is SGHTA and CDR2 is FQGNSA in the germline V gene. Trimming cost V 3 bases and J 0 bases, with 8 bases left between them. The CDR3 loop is CASSLGPMNTEAFF. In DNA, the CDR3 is TGTGCCAGCAGCTTGGGACCCATGAACACTGAAGCTTTCTTT.

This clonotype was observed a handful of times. This CDR3 is CASSLTPGDSYEQYF. The CDR3 nucleotides are TGTGCCAGCAGTTTAACCCCCGGGGACTCCTACGAGCAGTACTTC. The chain employs TRBV27 and TRBJ2-7, with a tentative D call TRBD2 (5 bases). V was trimmed by 2 bases and J by 0 bases, leaving 11 bases between them. The CDR3 length is 15 residues. Germline V gene sequence: CDR1 MNHEY, CDR2 SMNVEV (reference sequence).

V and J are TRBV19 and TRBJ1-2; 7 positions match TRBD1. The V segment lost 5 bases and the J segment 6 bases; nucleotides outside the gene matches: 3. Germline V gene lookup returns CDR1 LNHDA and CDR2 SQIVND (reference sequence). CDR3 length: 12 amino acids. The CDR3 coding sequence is TGTGCCAGTAGTGAGGGGGCGAATGGCTACACCTTC. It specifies CASSEGANGYTF.

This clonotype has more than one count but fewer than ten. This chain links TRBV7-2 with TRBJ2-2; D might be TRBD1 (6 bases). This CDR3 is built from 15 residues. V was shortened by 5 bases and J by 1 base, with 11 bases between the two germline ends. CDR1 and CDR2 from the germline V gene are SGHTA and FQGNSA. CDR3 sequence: CASSNTGLNTGELFF. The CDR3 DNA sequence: TGTGCCAGCAGCAATACAGGGTTGAACACCGGGGAGCTGTTTTTT.

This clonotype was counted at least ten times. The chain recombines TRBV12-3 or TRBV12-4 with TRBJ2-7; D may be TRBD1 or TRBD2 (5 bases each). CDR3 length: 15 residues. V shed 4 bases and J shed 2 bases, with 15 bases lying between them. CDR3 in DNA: TGTGCCAGCAGTTCGCCCGGGACGGACACCTACGAGCAGTACTTC. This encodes CASSSPGTDTYEQYF.

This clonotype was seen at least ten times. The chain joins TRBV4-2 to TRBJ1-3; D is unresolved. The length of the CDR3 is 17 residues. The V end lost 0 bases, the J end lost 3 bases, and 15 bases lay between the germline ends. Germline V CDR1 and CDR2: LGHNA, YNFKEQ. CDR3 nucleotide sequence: TGTGCCAGCAGCCAAGAGGAGGTTCCGTCAATTGGAAACACCATATATTTT. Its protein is CASSQEEVPSIGNTIYF.

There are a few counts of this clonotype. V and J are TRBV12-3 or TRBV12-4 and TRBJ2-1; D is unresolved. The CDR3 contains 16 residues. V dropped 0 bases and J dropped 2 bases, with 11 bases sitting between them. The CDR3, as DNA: TGTGCCAGCAGTTTAGCCCTCAGGAAAGCCTACAATGAGCAGTTCTTC. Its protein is CASSLALRKAYNEQFF.

Here the CDR3 DNA reads TGTGCCAGCAGCGAGTGGGGGACACCGTACCAAGAGACCCAGTACTTC. This sequence encodes CASSEWGTPYQETQYF. The chain recombines TRBV7-6 with TRBJ2-5; D is possibly TRBD1 (6 bases). With 5 bases removed from V and 0 bases from J, the gap between germline ends came to 16 bases. Per the germline V gene, CDR1 is SGHVS and CDR2 is FNYEAQ. The CDR3 has 16 residues.

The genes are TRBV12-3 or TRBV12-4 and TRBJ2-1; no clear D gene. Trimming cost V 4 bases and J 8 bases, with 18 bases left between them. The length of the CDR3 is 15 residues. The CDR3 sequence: CASSSALNSPYEQFF. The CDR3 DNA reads TGTGCCAGCAGTTCCGCCCTAAATTCCCCCTATGAGCAGTTCTTC.

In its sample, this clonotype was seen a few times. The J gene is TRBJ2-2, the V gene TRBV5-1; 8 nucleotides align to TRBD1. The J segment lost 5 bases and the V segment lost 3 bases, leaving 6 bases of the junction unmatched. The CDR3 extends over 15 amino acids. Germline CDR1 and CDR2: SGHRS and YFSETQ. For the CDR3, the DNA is TGCGCCAGCAGCTACGCAACAGGGGGTACCGGGGAGCTGTTTTTT. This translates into CASSYATGGTGELFF.

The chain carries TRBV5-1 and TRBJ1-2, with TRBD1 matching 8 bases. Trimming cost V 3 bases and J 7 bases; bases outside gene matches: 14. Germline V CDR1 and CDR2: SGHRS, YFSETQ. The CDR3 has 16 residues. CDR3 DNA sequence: TGCGCCAGCAGCTCCGGACAGGGAAGAGGAATATTTGGCTACACCTTC. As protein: CASSSGQGRGIFGYTF.

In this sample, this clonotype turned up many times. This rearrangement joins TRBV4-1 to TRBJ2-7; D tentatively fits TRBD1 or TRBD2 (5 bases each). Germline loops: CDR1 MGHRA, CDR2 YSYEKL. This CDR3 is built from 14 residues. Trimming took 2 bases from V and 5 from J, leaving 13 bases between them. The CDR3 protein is CASSQRLGEHEQYF. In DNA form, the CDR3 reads TGCGCCAGCAGCCAACGGTTGGGGGAGCACGAGCAGTACTTC.

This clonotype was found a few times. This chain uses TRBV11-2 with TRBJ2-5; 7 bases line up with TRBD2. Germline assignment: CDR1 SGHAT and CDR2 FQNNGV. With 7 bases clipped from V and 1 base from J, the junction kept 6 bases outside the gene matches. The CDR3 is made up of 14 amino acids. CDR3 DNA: TGTGCCAGCACCTGGTCGGGGGGCCAAGAGACCCAGTACTTC. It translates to CASTWSGGQETQYF.

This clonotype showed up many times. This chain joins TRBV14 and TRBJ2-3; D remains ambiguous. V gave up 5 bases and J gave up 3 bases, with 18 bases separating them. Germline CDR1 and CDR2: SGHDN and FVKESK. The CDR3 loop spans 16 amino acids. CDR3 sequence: CASSSHQHVGTDTQYF. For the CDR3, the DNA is TGTGCCAGCAGCTCCCACCAGCATGTTGGGACAGATACGCAGTATTTT.

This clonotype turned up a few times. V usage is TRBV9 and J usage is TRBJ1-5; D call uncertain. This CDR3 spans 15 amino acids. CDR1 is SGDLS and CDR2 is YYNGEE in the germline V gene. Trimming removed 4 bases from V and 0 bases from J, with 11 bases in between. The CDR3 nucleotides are TGTGCCAGCAGCCCCACCCCAGATAGCAATCAGCCCCAGCATTTT. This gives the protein CASSPTPDSNQPQHF.

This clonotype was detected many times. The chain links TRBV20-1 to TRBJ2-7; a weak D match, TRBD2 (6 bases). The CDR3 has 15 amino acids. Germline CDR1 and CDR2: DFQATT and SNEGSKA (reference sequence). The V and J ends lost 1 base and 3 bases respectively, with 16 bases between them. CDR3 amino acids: CSARGDSEEDYEQYF. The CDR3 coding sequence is TGCAGTGCTAGAGGGGACTCGGAGGAAGACTACGAGCAGTACTTC.

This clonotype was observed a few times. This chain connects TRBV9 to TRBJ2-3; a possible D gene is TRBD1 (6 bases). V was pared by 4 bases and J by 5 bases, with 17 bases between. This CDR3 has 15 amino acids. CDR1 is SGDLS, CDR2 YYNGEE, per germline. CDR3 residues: CASSPWDTIRDTQYF. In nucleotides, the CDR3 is TGTGCCAGCAGCCCCTGGGACACCATCCGAGATACGCAGTATTTT.

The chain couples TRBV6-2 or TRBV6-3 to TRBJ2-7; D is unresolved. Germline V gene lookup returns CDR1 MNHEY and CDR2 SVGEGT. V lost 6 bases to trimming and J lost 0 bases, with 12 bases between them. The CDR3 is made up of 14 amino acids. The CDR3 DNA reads TGTGCCAGCAGCTGGACGGTGCTCTCCTACGAGCAGTACTTC. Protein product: CASSWTVLSYEQYF.

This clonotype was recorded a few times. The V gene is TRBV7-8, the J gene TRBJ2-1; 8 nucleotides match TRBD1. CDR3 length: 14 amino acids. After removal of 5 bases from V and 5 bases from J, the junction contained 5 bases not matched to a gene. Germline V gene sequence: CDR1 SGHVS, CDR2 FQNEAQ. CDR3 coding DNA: TGTGCCAGCAGCGTCAGGGGGCCCCACAATGAGCAGTTCTTC. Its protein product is CASSVRGPHNEQFF.

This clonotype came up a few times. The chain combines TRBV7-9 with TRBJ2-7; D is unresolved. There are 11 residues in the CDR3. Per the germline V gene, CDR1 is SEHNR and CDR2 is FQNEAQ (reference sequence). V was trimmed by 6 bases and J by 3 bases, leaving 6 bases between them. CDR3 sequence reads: CASSHSYEQYF. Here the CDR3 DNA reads TGTGCCAGCAGTCACAGCTACGAGCAGTACTTC.